Reported below is one T cell receptor (beta chain). Its antigen remains unidentified. A TCRbeta library incorporating unique molecular identifiers was prepared. TCRdb re-called the PCR reads through MiXCR, storing one row per CDR3 protein. The sample holds under 100,000 distinct CDR3 sequences; roughly 16% are singletons and the top ten take 15% to 20%. The sample belongs to a study of T-cell reconstitution after alpha-beta-depleted transplantation in children. Whole-study findings and limits: Where alpha-beta T cells came from about two months after transplant was reportedly several hundred expanded graft clones.

The length of the CDR3 is 14 residues. Unmatched junction bases numbered 3, after V lost 4 bases and J lost 3 bases. Germline loops: CDR1 SGHNT, CDR2 YENEEA. This chain links TRBV11-3 with TRBJ2-7; 10 nucleotides agree with TRBD1. Sequencing was performed on PBMCs, mostly from graft donor cells, taken 180 days after TCRalphabeta/CD19-depleted stem cell transplant. This clonotype was sampled from a male patient aged 2-15 years who had a stem cell transplant for acute lymphoblastic leukemia, so the T cells may come from the graft donor. CDR3 DNA: TGTGCCAGCAGCTCGCGGGACAGGGGCTACGAGCAGTACTTC. As protein: CASSSRDRGYEQYF.